Reported below is one TCR beta chain. This entry comes from a study of blood T cell repertoires in COVID-19. As for the study in general: Whether acute or convalescent, the COVID-19 samples came from the United States, Italy and Spain. Sources were T cells, B-cell-depleted T cells, or PBMCs; the material itself was cDNA or gDNA.

Original methodology: Amplification of reference gene primers provided the estimated nucleated cell counts. Repertoires were generated with immunoSEQ multiplex PCR, while TCRdb's copy carries only in-frame clones and drops some. That table furnishes V, J and clone size, whereas the DNA furnished D and trimming. The repertoire holds 120,000 to 150,000 clones, with around 87% as singletons. Looked up from germline, CDR1 is SGHDT and CDR2 is YYEEEE. The CDR3 spans 12 residues. Between the trimmed V and J ends, which lost 1 base and 8 bases, there was a span of 9 bases. The source material was peripheral blood. The clonotype comes from a woman between 45 and 65 years old with active or convalescent COVID-19. The chain links TRBV5-6 to TRBJ1-1; D possibly corresponds to TRBD1 (6 bases). CDR3 region: CASSLQDREAFF. For the CDR3, the DNA is TGTGCCAGCAGCTTGCAGGACAGAGAAGCTTTCTTT.